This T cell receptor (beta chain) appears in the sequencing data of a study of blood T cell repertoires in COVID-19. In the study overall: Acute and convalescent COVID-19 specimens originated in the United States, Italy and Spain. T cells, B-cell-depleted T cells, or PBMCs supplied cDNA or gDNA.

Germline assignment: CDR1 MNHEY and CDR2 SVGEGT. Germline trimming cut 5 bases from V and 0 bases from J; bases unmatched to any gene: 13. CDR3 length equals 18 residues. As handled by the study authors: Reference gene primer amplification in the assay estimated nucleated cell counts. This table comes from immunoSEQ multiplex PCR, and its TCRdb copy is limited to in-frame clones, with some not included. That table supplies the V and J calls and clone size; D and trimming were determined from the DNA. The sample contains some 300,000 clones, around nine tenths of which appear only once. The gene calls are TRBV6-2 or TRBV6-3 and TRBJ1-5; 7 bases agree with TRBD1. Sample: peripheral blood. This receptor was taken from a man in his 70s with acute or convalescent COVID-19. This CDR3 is CASSTRDRAFSSNQPQHF. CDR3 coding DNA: TGTGCCAGCAGTACTCGGGACAGAGCTTTTAGTAGCAATCAGCCCCAGCATTTT.